These T cell receptor beta chains were read from a single sample in a study of regulatory T cells in long-lasting Graves disease. TCRdb fed the multiplex PCR reads into MiXCR, producing one record per CDR3 protein. The sample has around 240,000 distinct CDR3 sequences, 15% to 20% seen once. These data were likewise used in another study, on T cells in Graves' hyperthyroidism and ophthalmopathy.

Sequenced material: peripheral blood mononuclear cells (PBMCs), taken at new diagnosis, from a patient treated with antithyroid drugs. The receptors shown here come from a woman aged 25 to 39 with Graves disease. Each CDR3 is given with its conserved first and last residue. D genes are given only for firm matches. Only part of the rows carry a size: once, few, many, or a class if the clone is expanded.

CDR3nt,CDR3aa,d_gene,abundance,v_gene,len,j_gene
TGTGCCAGCTTACTAGCGGGGGGGCTTGGTGAGCAGTTCTTC,CASLLAGGLGEQFF,TRBD2,.,TRBV7-9,14,TRBJ2-1
TGTGCCAGCAGGGTTACATATAGCAATCAGCCCCAGCATTTT,CASRVTYSNQPQHF,.,many,TRBV6-1,14,TRBJ1-5
TGCAGTGCTAGTTGGCCAGATAGCAATCAGCCCCAGCATTTT,CSASWPDSNQPQHF,.,many,TRBV20-1,14,TRBJ1-5
TGTGCCAGCAGTGAATTCGGACGCATAACCGGGTATTCACCCCTCCACTTT,CASSEFGRITGYSPLHF,.,many,TRBV6-1,17,TRBJ1-6
TGCAGTGCTACCCATTCCGCCGGCTATGGCTACACCTTC,CSATHSAGYGYTF,.,many,TRBV20-1,13,TRBJ1-2
TGCAGTGCTAGTCCGGGACAGGGGGCAAGAAATTCACCCCTCCACTTT,CSASPGQGARNSPLHF,TRBD1,.,TRBV20-1,16,TRBJ1-6
TGTGCCAGCAGCCTTAGGACAGTACAAGAGACCCAGTACTTC,CASSLRTVQETQYF,.,.,TRBV3-1,14,TRBJ2-5
TGCAGTGCCCACATTTGGGATATGCAGTATTTT,CSAHIWDMQYF,.,many,TRBV20-1,11,TRBJ2-3
TGCAGTGCTGTCGGACAGACCTCTGGAAACACCATATATTTT,CSAVGQTSGNTIYF,.,many,TRBV20-1,14,TRBJ1-3
TGTGCCAGCAGTACAGTAGGGTCACCCCTCCACTTT,CASSTVGSPLHF,.,.,TRBV28,12,TRBJ1-6
TGCGCCAGCAGTGAGTCCCAGGGAGGGTATGGCTACACCTTC,CASSESQGGYGYTF,.,many,TRBV10-2,14,TRBJ1-2
TGTGCCAGCACCCAGGACGTTAGCTCCTACAATGAGCAGTTCTTC,CASTQDVSSYNEQFF,.,many,TRBV12-3/TRBV12-4,15,TRBJ2-1
TGTGCCAGCAGTCCAACCTCCCGGGCCGAGCATTTT,CASSPTSRAEHF,.,.,TRBV2,12,TRBJ1-5
TGTGCCAGCAGACTTGGACAGGGTAGCAATCAGCCCCAGCATTTT,CASRLGQGSNQPQHF,TRBD1,.,TRBV6-1,15,TRBJ1-5
TGTGCCAGCAGGCCCAGCCTGGGTGGAAACACCATATATTTT,CASRPSLGGNTIYF,.,.,TRBV10-3,14,TRBJ1-3
TGTGCCAGCAGCTTCGGGGGGGAGAGCTCCTACAATGAGCAGTTCTTC,CASSFGGESSYNEQFF,TRBD2,.,TRBV5-4,16,TRBJ2-1
TGTGTCAGCAGCTGGGTGGGCGGCCTTCGCTATGGCTACACCTTC,CVSSWVGGLRYGYTF,.,.,TRBV5-4,15,TRBJ1-2
TGTGCCATCACCGAAGACACGCCGTCTGGAAACACCATATATTTT,CAITEDTPSGNTIYF,.,few,TRBV10-3,15,TRBJ1-3
TGTGCCAGCAGGGGGGGAAGGGTCACTGAAGCTTTCTTT,CASRGGRVTEAFF,.,many,TRBV6-1,13,TRBJ1-1
TGCAGTGCTAGAGCCCGGGGGGGCCTCGGTACGCAGTATTTT,CSARARGGLGTQYF,TRBD2,many,TRBV20-1,14,TRBJ2-3
TGTGCCAGCAGCCACAGAGCCGGGACAGGGAGCAACGAGCAGTACTTC,CASSHRAGTGSNEQYF,TRBD1,many,TRBV3-1,16,TRBJ2-7
TGTGCCAGCTCCAAGGGGGCGACAGGGGGAGGCGAGCAGTACTTC,CASSKGATGGGEQYF,TRBD1,.,TRBV18,15,TRBJ2-7
TGTGCCAGCAGCTTTAGGGGGGGTGGTGATACTGAAGCTTTCTTT,CASSFRGGGDTEAFF,.,many,TRBV7-2,15,TRBJ1-1
TGCGCCAGCGGCCGGGACAGGGTCTCCGGGGAGCTGTTTTTT,CASGRDRVSGELFF,TRBD1,few,TRBV10-1,14,TRBJ2-2
TGTGCCAGCAGCCCAGGGACCGGGGAGCTGTTTTTT,CASSPGTGELFF,.,many,TRBV5-6,12,TRBJ2-2
TGTGCCAGCTCCGACGGCGAGGGGGCCCAGTACTTC,CASSDGEGAQYF,.,many,TRBV2,12,TRBJ2-5
TGCGCCAGCAGCAGGGACACGCGGAACACTGGAGCTTTCTTT,CASSRDTRNTGAFF,.,few,TRBV5-1,14,TRBJ1-1
TGCAGTGCTAGAGCGGGGCCAGGGCTTTCCCACGAGCAGTACTTC,CSARAGPGLSHEQYF,.,many,TRBV20-1,15,TRBJ2-7
TGCGCCAGCAGTCAAACCGGGACAGGGGGCACCTATTCACCCCTCCACTTT,CASSQTGTGGTYSPLHF,TRBD1,many,TRBV4-1,17,TRBJ1-6
TGTGCCAGCAGCCCGGGACAGGAAAATTCAAGGGGAGGCTACACCTTC,CASSPGQENSRGGYTF,TRBD1,many,TRBV3-1,16,TRBJ1-2
TGTGCCAGCAGCGCACAAGGGGTAGGGGTGAGCTCCTACGAGCAGTGCTTC,CASSAQGVGVSSYEQCF,.,few,TRBV7-2,17,TRBJ2-7
TGTGCCAGCAGTTCAGCCTCGTTCGGGACTAGCGGGGGCCAAGGGTCCTACAATGAGCAGTTCTTC,CASSSASFGTSGGQGSYNEQFF,TRBD2,many,TRBV28,22,TRBJ2-1
TGCGCCAGCAGCCCGGACCCCGACTCTGGAAACACCATATATTTT,CASSPDPDSGNTIYF,.,many,TRBV3-1,15,TRBJ1-3
TGTGCCAGCAGCGTAGACAGGAGCTCCTACAATGAGCAGTTCTTC,CASSVDRSSYNEQFF,.,many,TRBV7-6,15,TRBJ2-1
TGCGCCAGCAGCTTGGAACTAGCGGGCAATGAGCAGTTCTTC,CASSLELAGNEQFF,TRBD2,many,TRBV5-1,14,TRBJ2-1
TGTGCCAGCAGCCGAGGATCTGGGAGCAATCAGCCCCAGCATTTT,CASSRGSGSNQPQHF,.,many,TRBV7-2,15,TRBJ1-5
TGTGCCAGCAGTGAAGCTGGGCCCGGCCGGAATTCACCCCTCCACTTT,CASSEAGPGRNSPLHF,.,many,TRBV2,16,TRBJ1-6
TGTGCCAACAGTTACTATTCAAGAGGGGTCCAGGAGACCCAGTACTTC,CANSYYSRGVQETQYF,.,.,TRBV6-9,16,TRBJ2-5
TGCGCCAGCAGCTTGGCCGGGTTCTCGGGGCTTAACACTGAAGCTTTCTTT,CASSLAGFSGLNTEAFF,.,many,TRBV5-1,17,TRBJ1-1
TGTGCCAGCAGTCCTTACACTGACAATCAGCCCCAGCATTTT,CASSPYTDNQPQHF,.,many,TRBV12-3/TRBV12-4,14,TRBJ1-5
TGTGCCAGCAGCGTAGGAACAGAAAGCTCTGGAAACACCATATATTTT,CASSVGTESSGNTIYF,.,few,TRBV9,16,TRBJ1-3
TGCAGCGTTCCCCTGGGGACCGACGTGGTCTATGGCTACACCTTC,CSVPLGTDVVYGYTF,.,many,TRBV29-1,15,TRBJ1-2